This T cell receptor beta chain was recorded in a study of blood T cell repertoires in COVID-19. The method was immunoSEQ multiplex PCR; TCRdb's version includes in-frame clones alone and lacks a portion of them. The sample holds roughly 130,000 clones; around 80% are singletons and the top ten take 1.9%. A note on this clone: A junction end diverges from the germline sequence, so it may reflect a read error.

Material: peripheral blood. The sequence came from a man in his 70s with acute or convalescent COVID-19.

CDR3 DNA sequence: TGTGCTAGCAGCTTAGGCGGCGGAACGGGGGGACCAAATGAGCAGTTCTTC. It is translated as CASSLGGGTGGPNEQFF. This chain joins TRBV7-7 and TRBJ2-1; TRBD2 aligns across 7 bases. Germline-derived CDR1 and CDR2 are SSHAT and FNYEAQ (reference sequence). This CDR3 spans 17 amino acids.